This T cell receptor beta chain comes out of a study of regulatory T cells in long-lasting Graves disease. Sequencing libraries for TCR beta were prepared with iRepertoire HTBI primers and Arm-PCR of CDR3 regions. TCRdb re-analysed the multiplex PCR reads in MiXCR, keeping a single row per CDR3 protein. The sample includes over 350,000 distinct CDR3 sequences, over 14% seen only once; the top ten take approximately 7.6%. J lost 6 bases, V lost 0 bases, and 5 bases had no gene match. The germline V gene has CDR1 GTSNPN and CDR2 SVGIG (reference sequence). CDR3 size: 14 residues. Described time point: newly diagnosed GD, antithyroid drugs for less than 3 months. Making the TCR library involved RNA that had been extracted from PBMCs. These same records also appear under a second study, on T cells in Graves' hyperthyroidism and ophthalmopathy.

This receptor was taken from a woman in her 40s with Graves disease. The sequenced sample was peripheral blood mononuclear cells (PBMCs), obtained at new diagnosis, from a patient treated with antithyroid drugs. The V and J genes are TRBV30 and TRBJ1-3, with TRBD1 matching 7 bases. CDR3 coding DNA: TGTGCCTGGAGTGTACAGGGGAATGTAAACACCATATATTTT. It yields the protein CAWSVQGNVNTIYF. The variable domain in full, completed from reference TRBV30 and TRBJ1-3, reads SQTIHQWPATLVQPVGSPLSLECTVEGTSNPNLYWYRQAAGRGLQLLFYSVGIGQISSEVPQNLSASRPQDRQFILSSKKLLLSDSGFYLCAWSVQGNVNTIYFGEGSWLTVV.